A single sample gave rise to the 32 T cell receptor beta chains below, sequenced in a study of early T cells in non-severe SARS-CoV-2 infection. TCRdb reprocessed the 5' RACE reads via MiXCR and lists one record per CDR3 protein. Counted here are tens of thousands of distinct CDR3 sequences, roughly 12% occurring once; the ten biggest clones make up roughly 2.5%. Sequencing used whole blood, obtained at baseline. The receptors here all came from an adult who was a healthcare worker with PCR-confirmed SARS-CoV-2 infection or an uninfected control (not recorded which).

This clonotype was detected a few times. The chain uses TRBV7-2 and TRBJ1-3, with D perhaps TRBD1 (6 bases). Germline V gives CDR1 SGHTA, CDR2 FQGNSA. The CDR3 covers 17 residues. V was shortened by 5 bases and J by 7 bases, with 24 bases between the two germline ends. CDR3 protein: CASSQRRRDTSRNTIYF. The CDR3, as DNA: TGTGCCAGCAGCCAAAGGCGTAGGGACACCTCGCGGAACACCATATATTTT. Looking up the rest from reference TRBV7-2 and TRBJ1-3 gives the full variable domain: GAGVSQSPSNKVTEKGKDVELRCDPISGHTALYWYRQSLGQGLEFLIYFQGNSAPDKSGLPSDRFSAERTGGSVSTLTIQRTQQEDSAVYLCASSQRRRDTSRNTIYFGEGSWLTVV.

This clonotype was counted many times. The chain carries TRBV7-2 and TRBJ2-3; D unresolved. The CDR3 is 15 amino acids. Germline CDR1 SGHTA, CDR2 FQGNSA. Trimming cost V 2 bases and J 0 bases, with 9 bases left between them. CDR3 sequence (DNA): TGTGCCAGCAGCTTATCCGGGCTAAGCACAGATACGCAGTATTTT. Amino acid sequence: CASSLSGLSTDTQYF.

V is TRBV11-2 and J is TRBJ2-3, with D possibly being TRBD1 (6 bases). Germline V lookup: CDR1 SGHAT, CDR2 FQNNGV. The CDR3 consists of 14 residues. V was pared by 5 bases and J by 2 bases, with 11 bases between. The CDR3 DNA reads TGTGCCAGCAGCCTTATGGGGGCCACAGATACGCAGTATTTT. Translating it yields CASSLMGATDTQYF. The full variable domain, rest sourced from reference TRBV11-2 and TRBJ2-3, is EAGVAQSPRYKIIEKRQSVAFWCNPISGHATLYWYQQILGQGPKLLIQFQNNGVVDDSQLPKDRFSAERLKGVDSTLKIQPAKLEDSAVYLCASSLMGATDTQYFGPGTRLTVL.

This clonotype was recorded at least ten times. The chain carries TRBV5-1 and TRBJ1-1; D gene ambiguous. This CDR3 has 16 residues. Trimming left V 0 bases short and J 2 bases short, with 14 bases between. The germline CDR1 and CDR2 sequences are SGHRS and YFSETQ. Written as DNA, the CDR3 is TGCGCCAGCAGCTTGGTAGTAGCCGGAGGTAACACTGAAGCTTTCTTT. It translates to CASSLVVAGGNTEAFF.

The sample holds a few counts of this clonotype. CDR3 residues: CSVEELLGAEAFF. DNA for the CDR3: TGCAGCGTTGAGGAGCTTCTAGGGGCTGAAGCTTTCTTT. This chain links TRBV29-1 with TRBJ1-1, with a tentative D call TRBD1 (5 bases). From germline, CDR1 is SQVTM and CDR2 ANQGSEA. V gave up 3 bases and J gave up 6 bases, with 14 bases separating them. The CDR3 runs 13 residues.

This clonotype was detected a few times. This chain joins TRBV7-9 and TRBJ1-5; D call uncertain. Germline V lookup: CDR1 SEHNR, CDR2 FQNEAQ (reference sequence). V lost 2 bases and J lost 7, with 9 bases in between. The CDR3 consists of 13 residues. The CDR3 bases are TGTGCCAGCAGCTTATGGGCGGAGCAGCCCCAGCATTTT. This codes for CASSLWAEQPQHF.

This clonotype showed up many times. The chain couples TRBV7-9 to TRBJ2-2; no definite D call. Germline lookup yields CDR1 SEHNR and CDR2 FQNEAQ (reference sequence). V was cut by 2 bases and J by 4 bases, with 8 bases left in between. This CDR3 is 14 amino acids long. The CDR3 bases are TGTGCCAGCAGCTTACGATTCACCACCGGGGAGCTGTTTTTT. It specifies CASSLRFTTGELFF.

The V gene is TRBV11-2, the J gene TRBJ2-5; TRBD1 is a possible D gene (5 bases). The CDR3 sequence is 14 residues long. V lost 4 bases to trimming and J lost 4 bases, with 13 bases between them. Germline CDR1 is SGHAT and CDR2 is FQNNGV. CDR3 sequence: CASSYLDRRETQYF. CDR3 DNA: TGTGCCAGCAGCTACCTCGACAGAAGAGAGACCCAGTACTTC.

V gene TRBV20-1 combines with J gene TRBJ2-7; weak D call: TRBD1 (5 bases). CDR1 and CDR2 from the germline V gene are DFQATT and SNEGSKA (reference sequence). The CDR3 is 16 residues long. Trimming cost V 0 bases and J 1 base, with 16 bases left between them. The CDR3 DNA sequence: TGCAGTGCTAGAGATTGGCAGGGATCTGTTTCCTACGAGCAGTACTTC. It is translated as CSARDWQGSVSYEQYF.

This clonotype was observed a handful of times. The rearrangement joins TRBV12-3 or TRBV12-4 to TRBJ1-2, with D unclear. V was pared by 6 bases and J by 6 bases, with 17 bases between. The CDR3 has 14 residues. This CDR3 reads CASSPQAAANGYTF. CDR3 sequence (DNA): TGTGCCAGCAGCCCCCAGGCAGCGGCAAATGGCTACACCTTC.

The CDR3 sequence is CASSQGSPLHF. The CDR3 DNA follows: TGTGCCAGCAGCCAGGGTTCACCCCTCCACTTT. J is TRBJ1-6 and V is TRBV14, with D uncertain. This CDR3 is built from 11 residues. Germline CDR1 SGHDN, CDR2 FVKESK. The V gene lost 3 bases and the J gene lost 9 bases, with 3 bases spanning the gap.

CDR3 DNA sequence: TGCGCCAGCAGCCAGTACTCTAGGGGGTACGAGCAGTACTTC. Its translation: CASSQYSRGYEQYF. This chain links TRBV5-1 with TRBJ2-7, with D possibly matching TRBD1 (6 bases). Trimming stripped 4 bases from V and 4 bases from J, with 15 bases between. Germline V CDR1 and CDR2: SGHRS, YFSETQ. The CDR3 contains 14 residues. The variable domain in full, completed from reference TRBV5-1 and TRBJ2-7, reads KAGVTQTPRYLIKTRGQQVTLSCSPISGHRSVSWYQQTPGQGLQFLFEYFSETQRNKGNFPGRFSGRQFSNSRSEMNVSTLELGDSALYLCASSQYSRGYEQYFGPGTRLTVT.

The V call is TRBV2, the J call TRBJ2-7, with D tentatively TRBD1 or TRBD2 (7 bases each). This CDR3 contains 15 residues. The V and J ends lost 4 bases and 0 bases respectively, with 13 bases between them. The germline V gene encodes CDR1 SNHLY and CDR2 FYNNEI. The CDR3 DNA follows: TGTGCCAGCAGTGGGGAGGGGGCCCACTCCTACGAGCAGTACTTC. Residues: CASSGEGAHSYEQYF.

The sample holds many counts of this clonotype. This rearrangement joins TRBV20-1 to TRBJ2-3; TRBD2 matches at 7 bases. This CDR3 is 17 amino acids long. V dropped 1 base and J dropped 2; count of bases not matched to a gene: 12. Germline assignment: CDR1 DFQATT and CDR2 SNEGSKA (reference sequence). CDR3 amino acids: CSARGAGAAHYTDTQYF. The CDR3 DNA is TGCAGTGCTAGAGGTGCGGGAGCGGCTCATTACACAGATACGCAGTATTTT.

The chain's CDR3 is CSALELPGLGNTIYF. CDR3 bases: TGCAGTGCCTTAGAACTGCCGGGACTGGGAAACACCATATATTTT. The J gene is TRBJ1-3, the V gene TRBV20-1; tentative D call: TRBD1 (5 bases). V lost 6 bases and J 4 bases, leaving 19 bases between the germline ends. This CDR3 is 15 amino acids long. Germline V gives CDR1 DFQATT, CDR2 SNEGSKA (reference sequence).

The chain recombines TRBV7-9 with TRBJ1-1, with D uncertain. The germline gives CDR1 SEHNR, CDR2 FQNEAQ (reference sequence). V was trimmed by 0 bases and J by 0 bases, leaving 2 bases between them. The CDR3 has 13 residues. In DNA, the CDR3 is TGTGCCAGCAGCTTAGCCATGAACACTGAAGCTTTCTTT. Amino acid sequence: CASSLAMNTEAFF.

CDR3 nucleotide sequence: TGTGCCAGCAGTTACACGGGGGGGAGAACTAATGAAAAACTGTTTTTT. Its translation: CASSYTGGRTNEKLFF. The rearrangement joins TRBV6-5 to TRBJ1-4, with D possibly matching TRBD1 (5 bases). The CDR3 is made up of 16 amino acids. V lost 2 bases and J lost 1, with 11 bases in between. CDR1 and CDR2 (germline): MNHEY, SVGAGI.

The chain employs TRBV10-1 and TRBJ2-2; 12 nucleotides match TRBD1. This CDR3 region has 17 residues. Germline values: CDR1 WNHNN, CDR2 SYGVQD (reference sequence). V was clipped by 3 bases and J by 11 bases; unmatched bases: 13. The CDR3 sequence: CASSDSKGTGGPRELFF. Written as DNA, the CDR3 is TGCGCCAGCAGTGACAGTAAGGGGACAGGGGGCCCGAGAGAGCTGTTTTTT.

This chain links TRBV10-3 with TRBJ1-6; D is perhaps TRBD1 (6 bases). The CDR3 consists of 13 residues. Germline CDR1 ENHRY, CDR2 SYGVKD. V was pared by 6 bases and J by 11 bases, with 14 bases between. CDR3 loop: CAISPGAPTPLHF. CDR3 in DNA: TGTGCCATCAGCCCAGGGGCTCCAACACCCCTCCACTTT.

The chain combines TRBV9 with TRBJ1-2, with TRBD1 as a possible D gene (5 bases). The CDR3 has 12 amino acids. Trimming cost V 5 bases and J 8 bases, with 13 bases left between them. Germline V CDR1 and CDR2: SGDLS, YYNGEE. The CDR3 DNA sequence: TGTGCCAGCAGAGGGACCGGACTAGGCTACACCTTC. Amino acids: CASRGTGLGYTF.

The genes are TRBV29-1 and TRBJ2-2; D call uncertain. Germline loops: CDR1 SQVTM, CDR2 ANQGSEA. This CDR3 spans 11 amino acids. The V gene lost 6 bases and the J gene lost 5 bases, with 7 bases spanning the gap. CDR3 DNA sequence: TGCAGCGTCCAGAAGACCGGGGAGCTGTTTTTT. It is translated as CSVQKTGELFF.

This clonotype has only a few counts. CDR3 in amino acids: CASHPGTGRAGELFF. For the CDR3, the DNA is TGTGCCAGCCACCCCGGGACAGGGCGAGCCGGGGAGCTGTTTTTT. The chain joins TRBV6-5 to TRBJ2-2, with 9 bases matching TRBD1. The J segment lost 6 bases and the V segment lost 8 bases, leaving 10 bases of the junction unmatched. Germline V gene lookup returns CDR1 MNHEY and CDR2 SVGAGI. The length of the CDR3 is 15 residues.

The genes are TRBV7-8 and TRBJ1-4, with TRBD1 as a possible D gene (6 bases). Looked up from germline, CDR1 is SGHVS and CDR2 is FQNEAQ. Trimming shortened V by 1 base and J by 7 bases, and 19 bases separated the two germline ends. The CDR3 loop spans 17 amino acids. For the CDR3, the DNA is TGTGCCAGCAGCTTAGGGAGGAGGGGGACTGGGCTTGAAAAACTGTTTTTT. Amino acid sequence: CASSLGRRGTGLEKLFF.

As regards this clonotype: Relative to the germline gene, one junction end is altered; a read error may explain this. The chain carries TRBV20-1 and TRBJ2-2, with TRBD2 as a possible D gene (7 bases). The CDR3 totals 14 residues. Germline assignment: CDR1 DFQATT and CDR2 SNEGSKA (reference sequence). CDR3 nucleotide sequence: TGCAGTGCTAGAGATCCTGGGGGGGCCGGGAAGCTGTTTTTT. It yields the protein CSARDPGGAGKLFF.

In its sample, this clonotype was seen a few times. V is TRBV4-1 and J is TRBJ2-3; weak D call: TRBD1 (6 bases). The CDR3 has 14 amino acids. In germline, CDR1 is MGHRA, CDR2 YSYEKL. V shed 3 bases and J shed 8 bases, with 15 bases lying between them. CDR3 nucleotides: TGCGCCAGCAGCCACGATAGGGCACAGGGTACGCAGTATTTT. It encodes CASSHDRAQGTQYF.

This clonotype showed up just a few times. V is TRBV14 and J is TRBJ2-7; D possibly corresponds to TRBD1 (5 bases). V dropped 4 bases and J dropped 9 bases, with 16 bases sitting between them. Germline CDR1 reads SGHDN; CDR2 reads FVKESK. The CDR3 runs 13 residues. The DNA for the CDR3 is TGTGCCAGCAGCCCCTTCCCCCGTCAGGGGCAGTACTTC. Residues: CASSPFPRQGQYF.

This clonotype was observed many times. At one boundary the junction diverges from the germline segment, which might be a read error. The gene calls are TRBV12-3 or TRBV12-4 and TRBJ1-1; D may be TRBD1 (5 bases). The CDR3 runs to 13 residues. CDR3 residues: CASSLVFGAEAFF. As DNA, the CDR3 is TGTGCCAGCAGTTTAGTTTTCGGGGCTGAGGCTTTCTTT.

This clonotype has at least ten counts. The chain links TRBV6-5 to TRBJ2-3; maybe TRBD2 (5 bases). This CDR3 is built from 15 residues. Trimming pared 7 bases from V and 8 bases from J, leaving 22 bases between. CDR1 is MNHEY, CDR2 SVGAGI, per germline. The CDR3 region has the DNA TGTGCCAGCACTCCCCGGCCCTCCAACGCGGGTACGCAGTATTTT. Protein sequence: CASTPRPSNAGTQYF.

This rearrangement joins TRBV20-1 to TRBJ2-5; possible D gene TRBD2, 6 bases. V lost 5 bases, J lost 2 bases, and 15 bases lay in between. The CDR3 loop spans 14 amino acids. Germline CDR1 reads DFQATT; CDR2 reads SNEGSKA (reference sequence). The CDR3 loop reads CSALRTGRQETQYF. The CDR3 DNA follows: TGCAGTGCTCTGAGGACGGGGAGGCAAGAGACCCAGTACTTC.

The chain links TRBV6-6 to TRBJ1-1; the D gene is possibly TRBD1 (5 bases). The V gene lost 7 bases and the J gene lost 6 bases, with 12 bases spanning the gap. The CDR3 has 12 residues. CDR1 is MNHNY, CDR2 SVGAGI, per germline (reference sequence). The CDR3 DNA is TGTGCCAGCATCGAGGGGCGGTCTGAAGCTTTCTTT. This gives the protein CASIEGRSEAFF.

This chain connects TRBV20-1 to TRBJ2-7; D is uncertain. The CDR3 is made up of 11 amino acids. Per the germline V gene, CDR1 is DFQATT and CDR2 is SNEGSKA (reference sequence). The ends were cut back, 5 bases at V and 3 bases at J, with 8 bases in the middle. The CDR3 coding sequence is TGCAGTGCTCAGGACGGCTACGAGCAGTACTTC. It is translated as CSAQDGYEQYF.

This chain links TRBV7-9 with TRBJ2-3; 12 bases fit TRBD2. This CDR3 contains 15 residues. Per the germline V gene, CDR1 is SEHNR and CDR2 is FQNEAQ (reference sequence). V was clipped by 5 bases and J by 4 bases; unmatched bases: 4. The CDR3 DNA reads TGTGCCAGCAGCAGACTAGCGGGGGCCTCAGATACGCAGTATTTT. It specifies CASSRLAGASDTQYF.